The 16 T cell receptor beta chains in this list originate from one sample, sequenced in a study of cytomegalovirus exposure and HLA in healthy donors. Libraries were prepared by immunoSEQ multiplex PCR; TCRdb keeps only in-frame clonotypes and omits some of them. Of around 86,000 clones in the sample, approximately 93% were seen once. Sequences were obtained from PBMCs. The receptor set was obtained from a woman in her 30s in good health and CMV-seropositive.

The V gene is TRBV28, the J gene TRBJ2-1; TRBD2 agrees at 10 bases. Trimming removed 9 bases from V and 7 bases from J; junction bases left unmatched: 15. The germline CDR1 and CDR2 sequences are MDHEN and SYDVKM. The CDR3 extends over 16 amino acids. The CDR3 protein is CASRTSGDTIENEQFF. DNA for the CDR3: TGTGCCAGTCGAACTAGCGGGGATACTATAGAGAATGAGCAGTTCTTC. Together with reference TRBV28 and TRBJ2-1, the CDR3 gives the full variable domain: DVKVTQSSRYLVKRTGEKVFLECVQDMDHENMFWYRQDPGLGLRLIYFSYDVKMKEKGDIPEGYSVSREKKERFSLILESASTNQTSMYLCASRTSGDTIENEQFFGPGTRLTVL.

The chain uses TRBV4-3 and TRBJ1-4; D is uncertain. Germline V gene data show CDR1 as LGHNA and CDR2 as YSLEER. Trimming took off 4 bases at V and 0 bases at J, with 6 bases between the two ends. The length of the CDR3 is 14 residues. The CDR3 spells CASSRAATNEKLFF. CDR3 DNA sequence: TGCGCCAGCAGCCGAGCCGCAACTAATGAAAAACTGTTTTTT.

This chain connects TRBV7-6 to TRBJ1-1; 8 bases match TRBD1. Germline V lookup: CDR1 SGHVS, CDR2 FNYEAQ. The CDR3 is 15 residues long. The ends lost 4 bases at V and 7 bases at J; junction bases unmatched: 11. CDR3 sequence reads: CASSSQQGGQVEAFF. The CDR3 DNA reads TGTGCCAGCAGCTCCCAACAGGGGGGGCAGGTTGAAGCTTTCTTT.

The CDR3 reads CASSFDRAGAGELFF. DNA for the CDR3: TGTGCCAGCAGTTTTGACAGGGCAGGGGCCGGGGAGCTGTTTTTT. V and J are TRBV28 and TRBJ2-2, with TRBD1 identical over 7 bases. The J segment lost 6 bases and the V segment lost 3 bases, leaving 7 bases of the junction unmatched. Germline V gene data show CDR1 as MDHEN and CDR2 as SYDVKM. The CDR3 is 15 residues long.

The chain carries TRBV7-9 and TRBJ2-6; possibly TRBD2 for D (5 bases). The germline gives CDR1 SEHNR, CDR2 FQNEAQ (reference sequence). The CDR3 is 15 amino acids. The germline V and J ends were trimmed by 4 bases and 2 bases, with 9 bases remaining between them. The CDR3 DNA reads TGTGCCAGCAGCTCGACTACAACTGGGGCCAACGTCCTGACTTTC. Its protein is CASSSTTTGANVLTF.

The chain combines TRBV11-2 with TRBJ2-3, with 11 nucleotides matching TRBD2. The CDR3 loop spans 17 amino acids. After removal of 5 bases from V and 0 bases from J, the junction contained 7 bases not matched to a gene. CDR1 and CDR2 from the germline V gene are SGHAT and FQNNGV. The CDR3 DNA follows: TGTGCCAGCAGCCCACGACTAGCGGGGATAAGCACAGATACGCAGTATTTT. Its translation is CASSPRLAGISTDTQYF.

This chain joins TRBV7-2 and TRBJ1-2, with D perhaps TRBD1 (5 bases). This CDR3 contains 15 residues. Germline V lookup: CDR1 SGHTA, CDR2 FQGNSA. With 6 bases removed from V and 4 bases from J, the gap between germline ends came to 18 bases. The CDR3 reads CASSPSGVAGYGYTF. In nucleotides, the CDR3 is TGTGCCAGCAGTCCATCGGGGGTGGCCGGCTATGGCTACACCTTC. Based on the CDR3 plus reference TRBV7-2 and TRBJ1-2, the full variable domain is GAGVSQSPSNKVTEKGKDVELRCDPISGHTALYWYRQSLGQGLEFLIYFQGNSAPDKSGLPSDRFSAERTGGSVSTLTIQRTQQEDSAVYLCASSPSGVAGYGYTFGSGTRLTVV.

The chain combines TRBV11-2 with TRBJ2-2; 12 bases line up with TRBD2. Germline CDR1 reads SGHAT; CDR2 reads FQNNGV. V shed 7 bases, J shed 7 bases, and the junction held 13 bases outside the gene matches. The CDR3 loop spans 17 amino acids. The CDR3 bases are TGTGCCAGCACCCCGAGACTAGCGGGAGTTGGTATCGGGGAGCTGTTTTTT. Amino acids: CASTPRLAGVGIGELFF.

The chain links TRBV7-2 to TRBJ1-4; D is perhaps TRBD1 (5 bases). The CDR3 runs 15 residues. CDR1 is SGHTA, CDR2 FQGNSA, per germline. V lost 4 bases, J lost 0 bases, and 9 bases lay in between. CDR3 nucleotides: TGTGCCAGCAGCTCAATAGGGGCAACTAATGAAAAACTGTTTTTT. This sequence encodes CASSSIGATNEKLFF.

The chain carries TRBV10-1 and TRBJ2-1; TRBD2 agrees at 11 bases. Trimming took 5 bases from V and 4 from J; bases not matched to a gene: 7. Per the germline V gene, CDR1 is WNHNN and CDR2 is SYGVQD (reference sequence). The CDR3 is made up of 16 amino acids. CDR3 region: CASSRAGTSGYNEQFF. The CDR3 DNA reads as TGCGCCAGCAGTCGCGCCGGGACTAGCGGATACAATGAGCAGTTCTTC.

V usage is TRBV5-5 and J usage is TRBJ2-1; weak D call: TRBD2 (5 bases). The CDR3 spans 11 residues. Per the germline V gene, CDR1 is SGHKS and CDR2 is YYEKEE (reference sequence). V was shortened by 2 bases and J by 10 bases, with 7 bases between the two germline ends. CDR3 sequence (DNA): TGTGCCAGCAGCTTAGGCGGGGAGCAGTTCTTC. It specifies CASSLGGEQFF.

This chain links TRBV5-1 with TRBJ2-7, with TRBD1 as a possible D gene (5 bases). CDR3 length: 14 amino acids. Germline CDR1 is SGHRS and CDR2 is YFSETQ. Trimming left V 2 bases short and J 2 bases short, with 11 bases between. CDR3 amino acids: CASSFWQGAYEQYF. The CDR3 nucleotides read TGCGCCAGCAGCTTTTGGCAGGGTGCCTACGAGCAGTACTTC.

This clone was found once. This chain joins TRBV6-1 and TRBJ1-2, with TRBD1 matching 7 bases. The CDR3 consists of 15 residues. From germline, CDR1 is MNHNS and CDR2 SASEGT. V lost 4 bases to trimming and J lost 7 bases; unmatched junction nucleotides: 12. In DNA form, the CDR3 reads TGTGCCAGCAGTGGGAGACAGGGCGGGCGGGTTGGCTACACCTTC. It specifies CASSGRQGGRVGYTF.

This clone was detected only a few times. The chain combines TRBV30 with TRBJ2-7; 7 nucleotides agree with TRBD1. The CDR3 is 13 amino acids. The ends lost 4 bases at V and 3 bases at J; junction bases unmatched: 6. Per the germline V gene, CDR1 is GTSNPN and CDR2 is SVGIG (reference sequence). As DNA, the CDR3 is TGTGCCTGGACTGGGGACAGTCACTACGAGCAGTACTTC. Translation: CAWTGDSHYEQYF.

Details on this clone: The junction does not match germline at one end; this may be a read error. This sequence joins TRBV30 and TRBJ2-1, with 12 bases fitting TRBD2. From germline, CDR1 is GTSNPN and CDR2 SVGIG (reference sequence). This CDR3 is built from 14 residues. As DNA, the CDR3 is TGTGCCTTCTTAACTCCCGGACTAGCGGGGCCGGGGATCTTC. As protein: CAFLTPGLAGPGIF. Full variable domain (missing parts from reference TRBV30 and TRBJ2-1): SQTIHQWPATLVQPVGSPLSLECTVEGTSNPNLYWYRQAAGRGLQLLFYSVGIGQISSEVPQNLSASRPQDRQFILSSKKLLLSDSGFYLCAFLTPGLAGPGIFGPGTRLTVL.

This sequence joins TRBV4-3 and TRBJ2-6; the D is unclear. The germline V gene encodes CDR1 LGHNA and CDR2 YSLEER. Trimming cost V 0 bases and J 4 bases, with 4 bases left between them. The CDR3 loop spans 14 amino acids. CDR3 nucleotides: TGCGCCAGCAGCCAAGAGGGCGGGGCCAACGTCCTGACTTTC. Translation: CASSQEGGANVLTF.